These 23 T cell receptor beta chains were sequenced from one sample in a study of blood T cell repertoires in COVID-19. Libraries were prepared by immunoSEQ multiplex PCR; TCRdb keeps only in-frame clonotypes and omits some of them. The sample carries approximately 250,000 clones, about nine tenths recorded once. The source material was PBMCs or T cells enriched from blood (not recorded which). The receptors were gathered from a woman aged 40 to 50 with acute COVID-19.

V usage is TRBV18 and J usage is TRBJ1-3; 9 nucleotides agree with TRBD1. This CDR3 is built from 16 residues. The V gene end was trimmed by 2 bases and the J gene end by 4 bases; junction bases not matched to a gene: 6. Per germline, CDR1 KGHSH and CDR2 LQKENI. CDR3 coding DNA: TGTGCCAGCTCACCAAGTACCGGGACAGGGGGAAACACCATATATTTT. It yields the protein CASSPSTGTGGNTIYF. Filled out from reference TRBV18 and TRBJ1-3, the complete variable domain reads NAGVMQNPRHLVRRRGQEARLRCSPMKGHSHVYWYRQLPEEGLKFMVYLQKENIIDESGMPKERFSAEFPKEGPSILRIQQVVRGDSAAYFCASSPSTGTGGNTIYFGEGSWLTVV.

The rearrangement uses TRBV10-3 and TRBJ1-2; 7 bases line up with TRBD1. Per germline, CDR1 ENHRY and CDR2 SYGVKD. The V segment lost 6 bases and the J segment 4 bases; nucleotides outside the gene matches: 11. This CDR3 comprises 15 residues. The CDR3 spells CAIRVDRVTTYGYTF. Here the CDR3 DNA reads TGTGCCATCAGGGTTGACAGGGTGACGACCTATGGCTACACCTTC.

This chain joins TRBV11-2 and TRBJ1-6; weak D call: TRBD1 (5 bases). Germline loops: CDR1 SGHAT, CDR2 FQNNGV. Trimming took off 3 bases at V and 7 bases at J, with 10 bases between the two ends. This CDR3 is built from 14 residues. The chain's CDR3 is CASSFRRGNSPLHF. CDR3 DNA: TGTGCCAGCAGCTTTCGACGGGGGAATTCACCCCTCCACTTT. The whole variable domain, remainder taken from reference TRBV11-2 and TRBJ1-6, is EAGVAQSPRYKIIEKRQSVAFWCNPISGHATLYWYQQILGQGPKLLIQFQNNGVVDDSQLPKDRFSAERLKGVDSTLKIQPAKLEDSAVYLCASSFRRGNSPLHFGNGTRLTVT.

Written as DNA, the CDR3 is TGTGCCAGCAGTTTATCTCGAACAGGATTCGGTGGCTACACCTTC. This translates into CASSLSRTGFGGYTF. The chain is built from TRBV27 and TRBJ1-2; the D gene is possibly TRBD1 (5 bases). The CDR3 spans 15 residues. Germline V gene data show CDR1 as MNHEY and CDR2 as SMNVEV (reference sequence). Deletions cut 0 bases from V and 7 bases from J, with 15 bases between.

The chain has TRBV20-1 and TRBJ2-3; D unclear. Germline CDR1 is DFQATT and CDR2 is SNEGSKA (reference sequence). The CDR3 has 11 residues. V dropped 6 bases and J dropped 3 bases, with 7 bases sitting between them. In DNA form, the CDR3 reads TGCAGTGCCACAGAAACAGATACGCAGTATTTT. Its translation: CSATETDTQYF.

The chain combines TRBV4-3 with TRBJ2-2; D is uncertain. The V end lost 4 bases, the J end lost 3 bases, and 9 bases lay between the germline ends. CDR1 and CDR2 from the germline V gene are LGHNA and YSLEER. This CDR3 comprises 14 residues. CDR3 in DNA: TGCGCCAGCAGCCTGGAGCGTTACACCGGGGAGCTGTTTTTT. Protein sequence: CASSLERYTGELFF.

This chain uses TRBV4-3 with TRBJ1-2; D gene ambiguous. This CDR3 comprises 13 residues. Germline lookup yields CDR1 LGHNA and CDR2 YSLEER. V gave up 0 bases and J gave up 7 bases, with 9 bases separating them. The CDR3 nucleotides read TGCGCCAGCAGCCAAGAGGGGAGGGTTGGCTACACCTTC. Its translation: CASSQEGRVGYTF.

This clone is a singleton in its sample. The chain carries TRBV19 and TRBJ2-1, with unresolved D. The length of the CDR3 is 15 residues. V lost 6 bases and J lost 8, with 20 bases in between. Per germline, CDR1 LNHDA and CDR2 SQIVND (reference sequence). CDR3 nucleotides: TGTGCCAGTAGCCCAAGGTTACCACATCGGGATGAGCAGTTCTTC. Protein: CASSPRLPHRDEQFF.

The CDR3 sequence is CASSSYTDTQYF. CDR3 sequence (DNA): TGTGCCAGCAGTTCCTACACAGATACGCAGTATTTT. V is TRBV27 and J is TRBJ2-3, with unresolved D. V was trimmed by 4 bases and J by 2 bases, leaving 4 bases between them. Germline CDR1 and CDR2: MNHEY and SMNVEV (reference sequence). The length of the CDR3 is 12 residues.

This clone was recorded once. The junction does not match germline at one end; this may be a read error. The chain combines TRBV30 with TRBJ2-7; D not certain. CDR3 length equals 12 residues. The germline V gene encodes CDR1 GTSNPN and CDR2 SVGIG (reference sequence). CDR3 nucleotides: TGTGCCTGGAGTATTTCCGCGTACAGCTGCAACTTC. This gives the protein CAWSISAYSCNF. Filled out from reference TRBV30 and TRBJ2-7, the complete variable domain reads SQTIHQWPATLVQPVGSPLSLECTVEGTSNPNLYWYRQAAGRGLQLLFYSVGIGQISSEVPQNLSASRPQDRQFILSSKKLLLSDSGFYLCAWSISAYSCNFGPGTRLTVT.

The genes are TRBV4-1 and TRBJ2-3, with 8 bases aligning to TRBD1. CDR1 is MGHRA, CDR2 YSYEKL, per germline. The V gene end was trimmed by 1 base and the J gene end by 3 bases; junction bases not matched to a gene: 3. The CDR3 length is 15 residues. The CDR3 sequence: CASSQVDRDTDTQYF. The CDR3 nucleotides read TGCGCCAGCAGCCAAGTGGACAGGGATACAGATACGCAGTATTTT.

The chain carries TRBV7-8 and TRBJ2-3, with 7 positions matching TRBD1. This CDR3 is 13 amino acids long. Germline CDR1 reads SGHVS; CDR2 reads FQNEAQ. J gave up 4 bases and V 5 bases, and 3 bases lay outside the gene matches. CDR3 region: CASSRDRADTQYF. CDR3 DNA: TGTGCCAGCAGCCGTGACAGGGCAGATACGCAGTATTTT. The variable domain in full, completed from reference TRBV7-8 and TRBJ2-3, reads GAGVSQSPRYKVAKRGQDVALRCDPISGHVSLFWYQQALGQGPEFLTYFQNEAQLDKSGLPSDRFFAERPEGSVSTLKIQRTQQEDSAVYLCASSRDRADTQYFGPGTRLTVL.

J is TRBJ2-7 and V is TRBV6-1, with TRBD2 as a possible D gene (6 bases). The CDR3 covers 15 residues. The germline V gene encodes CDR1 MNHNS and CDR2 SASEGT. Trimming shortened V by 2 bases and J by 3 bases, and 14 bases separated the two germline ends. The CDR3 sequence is CASSESGEAHYEQYF. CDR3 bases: TGTGCCAGCAGTGAATCTGGGGAGGCCCACTACGAGCAGTACTTC.

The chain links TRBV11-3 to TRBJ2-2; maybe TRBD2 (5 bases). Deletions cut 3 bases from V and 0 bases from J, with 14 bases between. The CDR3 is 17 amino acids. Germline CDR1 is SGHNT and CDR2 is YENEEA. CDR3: CASSFPIEGANTGELFF. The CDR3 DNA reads TGTGCCAGCAGCTTTCCTATTGAGGGCGCGAACACCGGGGAGCTGTTTTTT.

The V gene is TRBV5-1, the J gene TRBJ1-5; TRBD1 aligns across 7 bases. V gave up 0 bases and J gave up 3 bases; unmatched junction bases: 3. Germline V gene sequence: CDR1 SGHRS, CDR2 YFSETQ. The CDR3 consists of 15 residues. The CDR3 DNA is TGCGCCAGCAGCTTGGGGGGACAGTACAATCAGCCCCAGCATTTT. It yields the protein CASSLGGQYNQPQHF.

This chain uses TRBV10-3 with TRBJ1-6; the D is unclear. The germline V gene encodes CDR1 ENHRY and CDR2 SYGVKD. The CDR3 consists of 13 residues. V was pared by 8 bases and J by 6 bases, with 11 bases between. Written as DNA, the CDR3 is TGTGCCATCGCCCCTGGGCCTAATTCACCCCTCCACTTT. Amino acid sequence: CAIAPGPNSPLHF.

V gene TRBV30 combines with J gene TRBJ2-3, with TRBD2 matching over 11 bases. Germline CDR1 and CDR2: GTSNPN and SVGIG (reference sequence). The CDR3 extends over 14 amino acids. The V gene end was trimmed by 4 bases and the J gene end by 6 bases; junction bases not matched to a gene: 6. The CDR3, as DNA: TGTGCCTGGAATTGGGGGACTAGCGGTGATACGCAGTATTTT. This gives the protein CAWNWGTSGDTQYF.

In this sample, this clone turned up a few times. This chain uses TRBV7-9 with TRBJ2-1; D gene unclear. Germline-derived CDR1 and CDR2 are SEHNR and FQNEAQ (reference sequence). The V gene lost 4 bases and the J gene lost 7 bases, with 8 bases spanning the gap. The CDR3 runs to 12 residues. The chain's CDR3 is CASSSTPNEQFF. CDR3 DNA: TGTGCCAGCAGCTCTACCCCTAATGAGCAGTTCTTC.

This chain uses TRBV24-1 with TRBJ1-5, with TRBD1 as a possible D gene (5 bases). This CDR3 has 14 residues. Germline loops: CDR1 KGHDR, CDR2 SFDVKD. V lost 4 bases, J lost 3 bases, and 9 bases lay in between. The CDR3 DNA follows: TGTGCCACCAGTGAAACAGGCCTCAATCAGCCCCAGCATTTT. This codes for CATSETGLNQPQHF.

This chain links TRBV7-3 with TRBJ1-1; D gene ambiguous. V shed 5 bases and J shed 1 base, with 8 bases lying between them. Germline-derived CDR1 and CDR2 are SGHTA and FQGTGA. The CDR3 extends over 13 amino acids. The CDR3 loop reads CASSIPGNTEAFF. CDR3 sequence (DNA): TGTGCCAGCAGCATACCCGGGAACACTGAAGCTTTCTTT. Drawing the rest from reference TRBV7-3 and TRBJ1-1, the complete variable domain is GAGVSQTPSNKVTEKGKYVELRCDPISGHTALYWYRQSLGQGPEFLIYFQGTGAADDSGLPNDRFFAVRPEGSVSTLKIQRTERGDSAVYLCASSIPGNTEAFFGQGTRLTVV.

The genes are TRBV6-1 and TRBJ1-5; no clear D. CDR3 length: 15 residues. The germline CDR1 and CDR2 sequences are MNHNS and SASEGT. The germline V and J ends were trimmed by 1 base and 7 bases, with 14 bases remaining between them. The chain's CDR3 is CASSEGVWEEQPQHF. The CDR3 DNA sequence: TGTGCCAGCAGTGAAGGGGTGTGGGAGGAGCAGCCCCAGCATTTT.

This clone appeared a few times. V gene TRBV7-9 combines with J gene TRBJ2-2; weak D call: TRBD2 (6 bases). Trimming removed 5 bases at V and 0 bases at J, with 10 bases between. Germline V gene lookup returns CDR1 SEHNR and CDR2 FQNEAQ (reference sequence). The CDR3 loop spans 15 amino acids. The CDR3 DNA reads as TGTGCCAGCAGCAATAGCGGAGCGAACACCGGGGAGCTGTTTTTT. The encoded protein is CASSNSGANTGELFF.

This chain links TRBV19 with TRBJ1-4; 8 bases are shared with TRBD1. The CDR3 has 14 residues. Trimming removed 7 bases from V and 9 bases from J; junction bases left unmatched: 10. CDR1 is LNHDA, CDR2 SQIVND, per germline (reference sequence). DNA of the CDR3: TGTGCCAGTAATCCCCTTGGGACAGGTCAAAAACTGTTTTTT. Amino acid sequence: CASNPLGTGQKLFF. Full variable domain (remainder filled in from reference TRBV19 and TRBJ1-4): DGGITQSPKYLFRKEGQNVTLSCEQNLNHDAMYWYRQDPGQGLRLIYYSQIVNDFQKGDIAEGYSVSREKKESFPLTVTSAQKNPTAFYLCASNPLGTGQKLFFGSGTQLSVL.